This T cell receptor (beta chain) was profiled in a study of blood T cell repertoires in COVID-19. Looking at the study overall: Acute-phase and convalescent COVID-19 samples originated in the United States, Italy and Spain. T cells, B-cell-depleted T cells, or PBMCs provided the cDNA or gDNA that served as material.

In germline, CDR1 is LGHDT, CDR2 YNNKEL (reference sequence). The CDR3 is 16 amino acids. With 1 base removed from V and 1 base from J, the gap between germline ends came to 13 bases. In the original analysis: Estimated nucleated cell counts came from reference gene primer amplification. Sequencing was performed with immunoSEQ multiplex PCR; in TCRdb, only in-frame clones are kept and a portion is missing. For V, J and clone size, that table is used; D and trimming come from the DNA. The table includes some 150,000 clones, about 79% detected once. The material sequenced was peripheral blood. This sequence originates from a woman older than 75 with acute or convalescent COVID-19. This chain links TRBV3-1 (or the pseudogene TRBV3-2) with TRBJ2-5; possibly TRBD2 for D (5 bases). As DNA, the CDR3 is TGTGCCAGCAGCCAAGGAATTAGCGCCGTCCAAGAGACCCAGTACTTC. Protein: CASSQGISAVQETQYF.